Detailed here is one TCR beta chain. The antigen remains unidentified. The source of the sample is a study of Ad26.COV2.S vaccination and SARS-CoV-2 variants. On the study more broadly: In the study, Ad26.COV2.S was injected intramuscularly once, or twice 56 days apart. Study-wide results and limits: The TCR breadth and depth analyses may have understated or missed part of the total T cell responses. With respect to non-spike TCR breadth, vaccine and placebo recipients were similar. Substantial breadth was reportedly displayed by spike-specific CD8+ and CD4+ T cell responses after vaccination.

The CDR3 spans 17 residues. V lost 1 base and J 0 bases, leaving 13 bases between the germline ends. Germline values: CDR1 MGHRA, CDR2 YSYEKL. The treatment was: around 19 received Ad26.COV2.S at low or high dose, single or two shots; roughly five received placebo; per-sample allocation not given. Sampling was done on day 63 after the first vaccine or placebo injection. Profiling relied on immunoSEQ multiplex PCR, and the TCRdb table lists in-frame clones only, not all of them. The profile shows more than 300,000 clones, roughly 86% of them singletons. Source: peripheral blood, taken in a trial of Ad26.COV2.S vaccine versus placebo. The sequence was collected from a person between 18 and 65 years old who received the Ad26.COV2.S COVID-19 vaccine or a placebo. The chain has TRBV4-1 and TRBJ1-3; D gene uncertain. The CDR3 bases are TGCGCCAGCAGCCAAGGTCCGACATCGAGCTCTGGAAACACCATATATTTT. Its translation: CASSQGPTSSSGNTIYF.